What follows is one T cell receptor beta chain and its context. Its antigen is still unknown. V was cut by 3 bases and J by 9 bases, with 11 bases left in between. There are 12 residues in the CDR3. TCRalpha and TCRbeta libraries used 5'RACE with constant-segment primers and UMIs. In TCRdb, the 5' RACE reads were re-called with MiXCR into one record per CDR3 protein. The table records approximately 350,000 distinct CDR3 sequences, roughly an eighth of them present only once. The sample originates from a study of T-cell memory formation after mild COVID-19. Study at large: TCR clusters were mostly donor specific. Findings and caveats of the study: Memory from before infection featured some responding clones, which suggests cross-reactive memory joined. The main location of contracting CD4+ clones was CM and EM, and that of contracting CD8+ clones was EMRA.

The TCR comes from a man aged 18 to 30 who had mild COVID-19 (a few samples of this study predate the infection). Cell type and time point are not known. The rearrangement links TRBV12-3 or TRBV12-4 to TRBJ1-1; the D is unclear. Sequenced input: PBMCs or a T cell subset sorted from them (not recorded which). DNA for the CDR3: TGTGCCAGCAGTTTTAGGCTGTTGAAAGCTTTCTTT. Amino acids: CASSFRLLKAFF.